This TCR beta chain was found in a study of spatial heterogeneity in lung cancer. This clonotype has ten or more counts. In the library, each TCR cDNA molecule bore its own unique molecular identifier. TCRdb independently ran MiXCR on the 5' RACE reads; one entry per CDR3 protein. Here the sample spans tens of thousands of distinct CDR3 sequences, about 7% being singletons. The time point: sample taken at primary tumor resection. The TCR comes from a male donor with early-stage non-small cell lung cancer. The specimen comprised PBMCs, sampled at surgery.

CDR3 region: CSAARLETFSYEQYF. In DNA, the CDR3 is TGCAGTGCTGCGAGGCTAGAGACGTTCTCCTACGAGCAGTACTTC. V is TRBV20-1 and J is TRBJ2-7, with D unresolved. CDR1 is DFQATT, CDR2 SNEGSKA, per germline (reference sequence). V lost 5 bases, J lost 0 bases, and 17 bases lay in between. The CDR3 loop spans 15 amino acids.